These 16 T cell receptor beta chains came from one sample sequenced in a study of cytomegalovirus exposure and HLA in healthy donors. It was with 60 Vbeta and 13 Jbeta primers that the PCR ran. Measured with immunoSEQ multiplex PCR; TCRdb has only the in-frame clones, and not every one. The sample lists nearly 200,000 clones, 82% occurring once. Material for sequencing was PBMCs. These receptors originate from a woman aged 50 to 60 in good health and CMV-seropositive.

The CDR3, as DNA: TGTGCCAGCAGCAGGACAGGGGGTGGCTATGGCTACACCTTC. It specifies CASSRTGGGYGYTF. The J gene is TRBJ1-2, the V gene TRBV6-5; 10 bases are shared with TRBD1. This CDR3 has 14 amino acids. Germline V lookup: CDR1 MNHEY, CDR2 SVGAGI. The V gene end was trimmed by 6 bases and the J gene end by 4 bases; junction bases not matched to a gene: 5.

This clone was found a few times. The gene calls are TRBV18 and TRBJ2-1; perhaps TRBD2 as D (5 bases). The V end was cut by 5 bases, the J end by 0 bases, with 14 bases between. Germline V gene data show CDR1 as KGHSH and CDR2 as LQKENI. The CDR3 loop spans 16 amino acids. CDR3 DNA: TGTGCCAGCTCAGTACTAGACTCCAGCTCCTACAATGAGCAGTTCTTC. Translated: CASSVLDSSSYNEQFF.

This sequence joins TRBV6-6 and TRBJ2-1; 9 bases fit TRBD2. There are 16 residues in the CDR3. In germline, CDR1 is MNHNY, CDR2 SVGAGI (reference sequence). J lost 3 bases, V lost 3 bases, and 6 bases had no gene match. In nucleotides, the CDR3 is TGTGCCAGCAGTTATTATCAAGCGGGAGGCTACAATGAGCAGTTCTTC. Protein: CASSYYQAGGYNEQFF.

A single count supports this clone. The gene calls are TRBV7-2 and TRBJ2-7, with 7 bases fitting TRBD1. The CDR3 loop spans 14 amino acids. Germline assignment: CDR1 SGHTA and CDR2 FQGNSA. V was clipped by 4 bases and J by 7 bases; unmatched bases: 10. The CDR3 loop reads CASSYLVTGEEQYF. In DNA, the CDR3 is TGTGCCAGCAGCTATTTGGTAACAGGGGAGGAGCAGTACTTC.

This clone was found once. The rearrangement uses TRBV4-2 and TRBJ2-5; 9 nucleotides align to TRBD2. The J call could be wrong; TRBJ2-7 is a better fit for the DNA end. The CDR3 consists of 15 residues. The germline V gene has CDR1 LGHNA and CDR2 YNFKEQ. The CDR3 DNA reads as TGTGCCAGCAGCCCCCGGACTAGCGCGGGTTACGAGCAGTACTTC. Translating it yields CASSPRTSAGYEQYF.

The gene calls are TRBV30 and TRBJ2-3; D gene uncertain. Germline values: CDR1 GTSNPN, CDR2 SVGIG (reference sequence). This CDR3 region has 11 residues. V was shortened by 7 bases and J by 2 bases, with 7 bases between the two germline ends. In DNA, the CDR3 is TGTGCCTTGCAGGACACAGATACGCAGTATTTT. Translated, it gives CALQDTDTQYF.

The V call is TRBV28, the J call TRBJ2-3; no clear D gene. The CDR3 has 14 residues. Germline-derived CDR1 and CDR2 are MDHEN and SYDVKM. V lost 5 bases and J lost 6, with 15 bases in between. CDR3 nucleotide sequence: TGTGCCAGCAGTGCCCCCTCGGGTGCCGATACGCAGTATTTT. Protein: CASSAPSGADTQYF.

Regarding this clone: A junction end diverges from the germline sequence, so it may reflect a read error. This chain joins TRBV28 and TRBJ2-2; weak D call: TRBD2 (5 bases). The germline V gene encodes CDR1 MDHEN and CDR2 SYDVKM. The CDR3 has 12 residues. CDR3 nucleotides: TGCCTGGCGGGTACGAACACCGGGGAGCTGTTTTTT. Translating gives CLAGTNTGELFF.

The chain recombines TRBV6-6 with TRBJ1-3; 8 bases match TRBD1. V was clipped by 5 bases and J by 7 bases; unmatched bases: 4. The germline gives CDR1 MNHNY, CDR2 SVGAGI (reference sequence). This CDR3 region has 13 residues. The CDR3 DNA sequence: TGTGCCAGCAGTCGACAGGGGTTCAACACCATATATTTT. Its protein is CASSRQGFNTIYF.

The CDR3 loop reads CASSEAGEGQGSYEQYF. As DNA, the CDR3 is TGTGCCAGCAGTGAAGCGGGGGAGGGGCAGGGATCCTACGAGCAGTACTTC. The J gene is TRBJ2-7, the V gene TRBV6-1; the match to TRBD2 covers 7 bases. Germline V lookup: CDR1 MNHNS, CDR2 SASEGT. The CDR3 loop spans 17 amino acids. With V trimmed by 0 bases and J by 1 base, 9 bases remained unmatched.

This clone was counted once. The chain combines TRBV5-1 with TRBJ2-7; D possibly corresponds to TRBD2 (6 bases). The CDR3 is made up of 13 amino acids. V lost 0 bases, J lost 10 bases, and 14 bases lay in between. The germline gives CDR1 SGHRS, CDR2 YFSETQ. The CDR3 region is CASSLGGTSKQYF. The CDR3 DNA reads TGCGCCAGCAGCTTGGGCGGGACCTCGAAACAGTACTTC.

This clone was picked up a small number of times. The chain employs TRBV7-2 and TRBJ2-3; D is possibly TRBD1 (6 bases). The V gene's germline CDR1 is SGHTA and CDR2 FQGNSA. Trimming took 1 base from V and 1 from J, leaving 12 bases between them. The CDR3 is made up of 16 amino acids. CDR3 sequence: CASSLGAGVGTDTQYF. The CDR3 DNA sequence: TGTGCCAGCAGCTTAGGCGCAGGGGTGGGCACAGATACGCAGTATTTT.

V is TRBV19 and J is TRBJ2-7; D is perhaps TRBD2 (5 bases). Germline V gives CDR1 LNHDA, CDR2 SQIVND (reference sequence). CDR3 size: 13 residues. Trimming cost V 6 bases and J 2 bases, with 11 bases left between them. This CDR3 is CASSERLTYEQYF. The CDR3, as DNA: TGTGCCAGTAGCGAGCGGCTAACCTACGAGCAGTACTTC.

The rearrangement joins TRBV6-1 to TRBJ2-2; D might be TRBD2 (5 bases). This CDR3 region has 14 residues. Germline-derived CDR1 and CDR2 are MNHNS and SASEGT. The V and J ends lost 5 bases and 2 bases respectively, with 9 bases between them. The chain's CDR3 is CASSKSGNTGELFF. The CDR3 DNA sequence: TGTGCCAGCAGTAAAAGCGGTAACACCGGGGAGCTGTTTTTT.

J is TRBJ2-6 and V is TRBV4-1, with a possible D match to TRBD1 (5 bases). The germline gives CDR1 MGHRA, CDR2 YSYEKL. The CDR3 extends over 16 amino acids. The V end lost 0 bases, the J end lost 3 bases, and 9 bases lay between the germline ends. The CDR3: CASSQEQASGANVLTF. The CDR3 DNA sequence: TGCGCCAGCAGCCAAGAACAGGCTAGTGGGGCCAACGTCCTGACTTTC.

This clone was seen just once. The rearrangement joins TRBV2 to TRBJ1-4; TRBD1 is a possible D gene (5 bases). V lost 8 bases and J lost 4, with 14 bases in between. The CDR3 spans 14 residues. Germline loops: CDR1 SNHLY, CDR2 FYNNEI. CDR3 region: CASLWRQGNEKLFF. CDR3 sequence (DNA): TGTGCCAGCCTGTGGCGTCAGGGTAATGAAAAACTGTTTTTT.